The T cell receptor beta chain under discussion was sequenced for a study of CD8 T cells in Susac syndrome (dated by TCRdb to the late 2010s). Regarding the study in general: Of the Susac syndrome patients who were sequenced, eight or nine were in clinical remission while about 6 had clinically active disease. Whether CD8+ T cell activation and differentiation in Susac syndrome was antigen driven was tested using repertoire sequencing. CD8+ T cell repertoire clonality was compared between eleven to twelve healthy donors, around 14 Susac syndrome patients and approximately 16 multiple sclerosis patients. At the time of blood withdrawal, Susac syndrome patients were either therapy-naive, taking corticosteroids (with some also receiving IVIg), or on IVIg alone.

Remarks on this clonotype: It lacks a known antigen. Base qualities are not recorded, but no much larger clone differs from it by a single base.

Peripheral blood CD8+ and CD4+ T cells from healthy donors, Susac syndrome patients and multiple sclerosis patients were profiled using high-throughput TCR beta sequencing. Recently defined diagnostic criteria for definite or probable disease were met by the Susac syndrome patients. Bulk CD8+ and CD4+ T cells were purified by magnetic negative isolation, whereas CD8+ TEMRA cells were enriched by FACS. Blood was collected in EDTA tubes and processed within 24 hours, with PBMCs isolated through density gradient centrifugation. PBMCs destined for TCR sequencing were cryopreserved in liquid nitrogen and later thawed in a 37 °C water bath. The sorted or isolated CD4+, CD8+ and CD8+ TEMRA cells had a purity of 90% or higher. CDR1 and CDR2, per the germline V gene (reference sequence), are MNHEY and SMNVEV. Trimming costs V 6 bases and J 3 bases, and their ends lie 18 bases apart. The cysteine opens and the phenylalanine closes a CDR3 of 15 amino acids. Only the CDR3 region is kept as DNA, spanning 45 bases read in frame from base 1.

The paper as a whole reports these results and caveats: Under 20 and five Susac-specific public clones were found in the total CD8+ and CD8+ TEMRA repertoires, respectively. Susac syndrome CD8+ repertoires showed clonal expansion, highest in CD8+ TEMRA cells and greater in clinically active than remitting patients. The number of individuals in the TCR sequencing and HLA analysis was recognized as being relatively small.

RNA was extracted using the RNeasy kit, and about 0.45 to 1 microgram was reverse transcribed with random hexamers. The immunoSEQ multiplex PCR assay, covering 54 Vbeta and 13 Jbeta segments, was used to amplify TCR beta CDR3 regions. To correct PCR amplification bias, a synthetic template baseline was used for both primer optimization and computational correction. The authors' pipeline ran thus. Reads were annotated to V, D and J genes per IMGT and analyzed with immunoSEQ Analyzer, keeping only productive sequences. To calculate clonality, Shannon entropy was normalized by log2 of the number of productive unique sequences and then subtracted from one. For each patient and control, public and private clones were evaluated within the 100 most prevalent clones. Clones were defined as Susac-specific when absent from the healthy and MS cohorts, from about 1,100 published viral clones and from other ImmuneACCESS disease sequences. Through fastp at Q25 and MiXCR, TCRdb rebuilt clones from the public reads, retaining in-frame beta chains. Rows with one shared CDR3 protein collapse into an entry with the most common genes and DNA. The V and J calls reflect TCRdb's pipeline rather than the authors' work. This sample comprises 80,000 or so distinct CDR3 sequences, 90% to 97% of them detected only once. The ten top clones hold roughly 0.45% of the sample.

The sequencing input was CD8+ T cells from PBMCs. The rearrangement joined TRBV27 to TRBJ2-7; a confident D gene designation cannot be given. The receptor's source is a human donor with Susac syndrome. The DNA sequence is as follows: TGTGCCAGCAGCGAGAGCCGGATCAAATACTACGAGCAGTACTTC. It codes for CASSESRIKYYEQYF.